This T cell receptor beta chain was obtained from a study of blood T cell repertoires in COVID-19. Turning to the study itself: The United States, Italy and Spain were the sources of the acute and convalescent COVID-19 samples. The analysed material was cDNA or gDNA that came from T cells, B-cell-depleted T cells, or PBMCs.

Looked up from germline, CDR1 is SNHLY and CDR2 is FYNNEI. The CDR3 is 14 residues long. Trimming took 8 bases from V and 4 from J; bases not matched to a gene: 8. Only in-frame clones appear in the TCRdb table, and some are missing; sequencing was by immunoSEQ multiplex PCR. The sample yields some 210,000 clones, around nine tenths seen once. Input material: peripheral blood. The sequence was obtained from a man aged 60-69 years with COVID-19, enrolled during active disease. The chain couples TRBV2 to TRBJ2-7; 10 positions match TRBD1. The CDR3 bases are TGTGCCAGCCTCGAGGGGACAGGGGAGTACGAGCAGTACTTC. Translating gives CASLEGTGEYEQYF.